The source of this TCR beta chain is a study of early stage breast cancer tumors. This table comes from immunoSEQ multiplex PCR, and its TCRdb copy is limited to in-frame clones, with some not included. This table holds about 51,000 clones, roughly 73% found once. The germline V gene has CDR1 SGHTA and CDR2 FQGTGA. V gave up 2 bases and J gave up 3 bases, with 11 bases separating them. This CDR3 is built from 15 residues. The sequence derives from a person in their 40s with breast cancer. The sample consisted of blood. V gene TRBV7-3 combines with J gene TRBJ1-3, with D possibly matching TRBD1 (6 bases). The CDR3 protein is CASSLSGGFGNTIYF. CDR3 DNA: TGTGCCAGCAGCTTATCCGGGGGCTTTGGAAACACCATATATTTT. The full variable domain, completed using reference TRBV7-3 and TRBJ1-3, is GAGVSQTPSNKVTEKGKYVELRCDPISGHTALYWYRQSLGQGPEFLIYFQGTGAADDSGLPNDRFFAVRPEGSVSTLKIQRTERGDSAVYLCASSLSGGFGNTIYFGEGSWLTVV.